This T cell receptor beta chain was sequenced in a study of blood T cells in healthy people across ages. Extractions gave at least 5.5 micrograms of total RNA per sample. The CDR3 covers 11 residues. Germline lookup yields CDR1 SQVTM and CDR2 ANQGSEA. V lost 4 bases to trimming and J lost 7 bases, with 10 bases between them. A second PCR of about 7 to 11 cycles used a sample-barcoded 5' primer and a J-beta primer mix. The authors tagged each cDNA molecule using a template-switch adaptor with 12 random nucleotides. TCRdb used MiXCR to reprocess the 5' RACE reads, holding one entry per CDR3 protein. Found here are approximately 730,000 distinct CDR3 sequences, about 53% of them singletons; the top ten hold approximately 41%. In the case of this clonotype: Its cognate antigen is unknown.

Study-wide findings and caveats: CMV status of donors was not determined, possibly confounding expanded clonotype changes.

Specimen: blood. The chain couples TRBV29-1 to TRBJ1-2; TRBD1 is a possible D gene (5 bases). The source of this sequence is an elderly man in good health. The CDR3 is CSVGLGGGYTF. CDR3 nucleotides: TGCAGCGTTGGGCTCGGGGGTGGCTACACCTTC.